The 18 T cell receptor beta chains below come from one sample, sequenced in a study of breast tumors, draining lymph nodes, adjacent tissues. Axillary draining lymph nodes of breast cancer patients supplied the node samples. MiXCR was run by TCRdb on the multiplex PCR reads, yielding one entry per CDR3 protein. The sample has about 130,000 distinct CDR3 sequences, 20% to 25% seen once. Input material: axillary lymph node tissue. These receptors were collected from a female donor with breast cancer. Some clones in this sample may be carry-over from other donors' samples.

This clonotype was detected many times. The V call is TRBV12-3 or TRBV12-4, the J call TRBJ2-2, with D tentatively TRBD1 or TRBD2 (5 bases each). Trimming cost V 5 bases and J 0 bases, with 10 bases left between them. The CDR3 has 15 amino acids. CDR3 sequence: CASSEGTANTGELFF. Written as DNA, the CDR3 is TGTGCCAGCAGTGAAGGGACGGCGAACACCGGGGAGCTGTTTTTT.

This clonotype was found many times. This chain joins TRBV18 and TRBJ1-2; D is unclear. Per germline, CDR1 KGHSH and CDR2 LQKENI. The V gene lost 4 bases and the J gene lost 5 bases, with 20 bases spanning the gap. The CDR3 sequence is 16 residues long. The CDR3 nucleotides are TGTGCCAGCTCACACGATCCTAGTCCCATGCGGTATGGCTACACCTTC. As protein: CASSHDPSPMRYGYTF.

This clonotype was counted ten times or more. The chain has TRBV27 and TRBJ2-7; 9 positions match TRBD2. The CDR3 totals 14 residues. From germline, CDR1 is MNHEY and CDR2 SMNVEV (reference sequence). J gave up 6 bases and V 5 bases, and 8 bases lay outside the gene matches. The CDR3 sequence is CASSPSSGTGEQYF. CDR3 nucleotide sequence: TGTGCCAGCAGTCCATCTAGCGGGACGGGCGAGCAGTACTTC.

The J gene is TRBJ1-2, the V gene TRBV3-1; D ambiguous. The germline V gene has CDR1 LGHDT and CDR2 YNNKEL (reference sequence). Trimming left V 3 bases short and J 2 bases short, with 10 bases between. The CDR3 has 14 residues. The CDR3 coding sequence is TGTGCCAGCAGCCATTATCGAGAAAACTATGGCTACACCTTC. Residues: CASSHYRENYGYTF.

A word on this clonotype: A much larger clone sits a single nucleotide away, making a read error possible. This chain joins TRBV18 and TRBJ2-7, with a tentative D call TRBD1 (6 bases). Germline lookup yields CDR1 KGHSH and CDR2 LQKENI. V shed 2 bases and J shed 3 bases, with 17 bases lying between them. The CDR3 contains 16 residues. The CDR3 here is CASSPRQVVAVYEQYF. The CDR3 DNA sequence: TGTGCCAGCTCACCAAGACAGGTAGTGGCAGTCTACGAGCAGTACTTC.

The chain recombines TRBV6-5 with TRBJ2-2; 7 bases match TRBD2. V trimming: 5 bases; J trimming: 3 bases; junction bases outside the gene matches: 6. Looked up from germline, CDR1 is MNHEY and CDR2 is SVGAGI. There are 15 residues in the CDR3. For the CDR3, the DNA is TGTGCCAGCAGTCCTAATAGCGGGTACACCGGGGAGCTGTTTTTT. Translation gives CASSPNSGYTGELFF.

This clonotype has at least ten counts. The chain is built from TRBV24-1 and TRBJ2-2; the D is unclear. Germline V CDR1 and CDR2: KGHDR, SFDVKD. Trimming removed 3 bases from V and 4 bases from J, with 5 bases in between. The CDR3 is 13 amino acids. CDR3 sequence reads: CATSDPSTGELFF. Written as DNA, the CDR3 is TGTGCCACCAGTGATCCAAGCACCGGGGAGCTGTTTTTT.

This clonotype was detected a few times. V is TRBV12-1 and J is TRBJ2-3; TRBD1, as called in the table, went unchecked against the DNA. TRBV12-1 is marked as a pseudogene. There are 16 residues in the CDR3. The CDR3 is CASRIGTESRTDTQYF. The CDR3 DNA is TGTGCCAGCAGGATAGGGACCGAATCTCGCACAGATACGCAGTATTTT.

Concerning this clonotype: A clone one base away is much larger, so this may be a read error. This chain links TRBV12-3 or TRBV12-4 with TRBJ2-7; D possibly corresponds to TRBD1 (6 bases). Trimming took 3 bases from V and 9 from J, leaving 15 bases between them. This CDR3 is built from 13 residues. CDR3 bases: TGTGCCAGCAGTTTTGGCAGGGGCGACGGGCAGTACTTC. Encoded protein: CASSFGRGDGQYF.

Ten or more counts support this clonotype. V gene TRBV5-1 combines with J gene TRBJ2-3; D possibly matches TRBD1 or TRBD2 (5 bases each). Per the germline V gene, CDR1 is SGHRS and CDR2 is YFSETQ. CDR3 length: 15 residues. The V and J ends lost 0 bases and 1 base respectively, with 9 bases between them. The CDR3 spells CASSLARDRTDTQYF. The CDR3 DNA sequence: TGCGCCAGCAGCTTGGCCCGGGACCGCACAGATACGCAGTATTTT.

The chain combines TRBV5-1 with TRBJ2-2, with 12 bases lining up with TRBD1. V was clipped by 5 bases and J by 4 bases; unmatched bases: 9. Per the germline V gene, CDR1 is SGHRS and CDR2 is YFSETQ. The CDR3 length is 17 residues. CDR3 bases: TGCGCCAGCAGGGGGACAGGGGGCACCCGAGGCACCGGGGAGCTGTTTTTT. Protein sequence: CASRGTGGTRGTGELFF.

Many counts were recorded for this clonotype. CDR3 loop: CASSLDRGHGYTF. CDR3 coding DNA: TGTGCCAGCAGTTTAGACCGCGGGCATGGCTACACCTTC. This chain connects TRBV12-3 or TRBV12-4 to TRBJ1-2, with unresolved D. The CDR3 has 13 residues. V shed 1 base and J shed 6 bases, with 9 bases lying between them.

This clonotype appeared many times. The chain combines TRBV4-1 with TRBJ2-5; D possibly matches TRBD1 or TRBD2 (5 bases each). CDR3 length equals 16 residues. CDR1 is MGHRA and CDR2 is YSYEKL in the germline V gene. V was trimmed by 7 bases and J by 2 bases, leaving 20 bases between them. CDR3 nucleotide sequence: TGCGCCAGCACCCCAGAGGGGAGCGAGGGACAAGAGACCCAGTACTTC. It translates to CASTPEGSEGQETQYF.

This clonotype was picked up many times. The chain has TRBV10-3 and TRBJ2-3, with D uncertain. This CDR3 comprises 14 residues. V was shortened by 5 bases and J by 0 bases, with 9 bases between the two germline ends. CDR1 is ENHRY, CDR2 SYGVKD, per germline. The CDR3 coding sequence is TGTGCCATCAGTCTCGGAGCTAGCACAGATACGCAGTATTTT. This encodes CAISLGASTDTQYF.

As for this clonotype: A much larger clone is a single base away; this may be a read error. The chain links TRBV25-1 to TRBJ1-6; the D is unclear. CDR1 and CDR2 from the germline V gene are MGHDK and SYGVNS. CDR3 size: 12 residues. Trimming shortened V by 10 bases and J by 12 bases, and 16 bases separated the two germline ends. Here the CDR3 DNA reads TGTGCCAAACAAGGCGGGCGGATACCCCTCCACTTT. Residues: CAKQGGRIPLHF. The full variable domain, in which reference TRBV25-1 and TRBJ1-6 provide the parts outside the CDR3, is EADIYQTPRYLVIGTGKKITLECSQTMGHDKMYWYQQDPGMELHLIHYSYGVNSTEKGDLSSESTVSRIRTEHFPLTLESARPSHTSQYLCAKQGGRIPLHFGNGTRLTVT.

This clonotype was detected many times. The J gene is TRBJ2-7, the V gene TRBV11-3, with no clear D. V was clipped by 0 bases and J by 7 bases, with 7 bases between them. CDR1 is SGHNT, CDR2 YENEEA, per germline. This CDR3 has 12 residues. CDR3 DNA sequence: TGTGCCAGCAGCTTAGATAGGTCTGAGCAGTACTTC. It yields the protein CASSLDRSEQYF.

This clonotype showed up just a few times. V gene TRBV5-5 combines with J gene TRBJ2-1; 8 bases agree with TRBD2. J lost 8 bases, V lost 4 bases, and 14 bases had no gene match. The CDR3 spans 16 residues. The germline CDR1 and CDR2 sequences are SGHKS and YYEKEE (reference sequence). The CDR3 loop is CASSPWTSSHGDEQFF. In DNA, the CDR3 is TGTGCCAGCAGCCCCTGGACTAGCTCCCATGGGGATGAGCAGTTCTTC.

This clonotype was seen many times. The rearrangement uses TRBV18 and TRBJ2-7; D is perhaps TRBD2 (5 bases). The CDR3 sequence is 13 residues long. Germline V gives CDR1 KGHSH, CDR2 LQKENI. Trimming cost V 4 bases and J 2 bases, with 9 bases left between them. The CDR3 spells CASSQDGTYEQYF. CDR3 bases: TGTGCCAGCTCACAGGACGGGACCTACGAGCAGTACTTC.